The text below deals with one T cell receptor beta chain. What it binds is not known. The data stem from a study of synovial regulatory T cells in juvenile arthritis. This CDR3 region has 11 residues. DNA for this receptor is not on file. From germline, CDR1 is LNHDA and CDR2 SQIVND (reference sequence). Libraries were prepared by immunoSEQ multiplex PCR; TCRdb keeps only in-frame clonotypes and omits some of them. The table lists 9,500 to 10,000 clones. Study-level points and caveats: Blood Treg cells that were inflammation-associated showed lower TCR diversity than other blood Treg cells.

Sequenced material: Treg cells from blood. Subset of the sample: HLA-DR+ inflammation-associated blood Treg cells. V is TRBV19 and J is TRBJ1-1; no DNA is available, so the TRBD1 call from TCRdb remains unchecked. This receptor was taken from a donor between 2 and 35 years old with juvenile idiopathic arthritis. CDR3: CASRGQNEAFF.